This T cell receptor (beta chain) was captured in a study of T cells in Graves' hyperthyroidism and ophthalmopathy. Study results and limitations: Ophthalmopathy stood apart from stable hyperthyroidism in a 13 V-J model. Within blood appeared most thyroid clonotypes that had expanded above 0.001.

CDR3 size: 19 residues. Germline V gives CDR1 MNHEY, CDR2 SVGEGT. J gave up 4 bases and V 5 bases, and 12 bases lay outside the gene matches. Exclusion of a patient resulted from uncontrolled infection, other autoimmune disease, pregnancy or lactation. Out of roughly 10 ml of fresh peripheral blood came the PBMCs. TCR beta CDR3 regions were amplified from RNA. When the TCR CDR3 underwent first-round RT-PCR, the HTBI primer set was used. Using its own MiXCR run on the multiplex PCR reads, TCRdb lists one record per CDR3 protein. The sample shows some 550,000 distinct CDR3 sequences, about a fifth of them seen only once. In this sample, this clonotype turned up many times. Its specificity is unknown.

This sequence joins TRBV6-2 or TRBV6-3 and TRBJ2-2; the match to TRBD2 covers 14 bases. The receptor comes from a man aged 18 to 35 with Graves' hyperthyroidism. Material for sequencing was blood. The chain's CDR3 is CASSLNPGLAGVLTGELFF. CDR3 nucleotides: TGTGCCAGCAGTCTCAACCCGGGACTAGCGGGGGTTCTCACCGGGGAGCTGTTTTTT.